Below are 26 T cell receptor beta chains sequenced from a single sample in a study of T cells and copy number aberrations in small-cell lung cancer. Sequenced by immunoSEQ multiplex PCR; TCRdb stores in-frame clones only, minus some. The sample comprises several thousand clones, roughly 82% of which are singletons, and about 5% rests with the top ten. The specimen was normal tissue next to the tumor. All receptors come from a woman in her 50s with small cell lung cancer.

This clone has only one observation. The V call is TRBV2, the J call TRBJ2-2; D tentatively reads TRBD1 or TRBD2 (5 bases each). Trimming took 4 bases from V and 4 from J, leaving 7 bases between them. This CDR3 comprises 13 residues. Germline V lookup: CDR1 SNHLY, CDR2 FYNNEI. The CDR3 nucleotides are TGTGCCAGCAGTGTGGGGGTCACCGGGGAGCTGTTTTTT. This sequence encodes CASSVGVTGELFF. The entire variable domain, with the rest obtained from reference TRBV2 and TRBJ2-2, is as follows: EPEVTQTPSHQVTQMGQEVILRCVPISNHLYFYWYRQILGQKVEFLVSFYNNEISEKSEIFDDQFSVERPDGSNFTLKIRSTKLEDSAMYFCASSVGVTGELFFGEGSRLTVL.

V usage is TRBV5-1 and J usage is TRBJ2-1; 10 positions match TRBD1. The CDR3 consists of 16 residues. Germline V gives CDR1 SGHRS, CDR2 YFSETQ. The V and J ends lost 1 base and 9 bases, in that order; junction bases with no gene match: 10. The DNA of the CDR3 is TGCGCCAGCAGCTTGTTTGTAGGGACAGGGGACGGTGAGCAGTTCTTC. Translation: CASSLFVGTGDGEQFF.

This chain joins TRBV11-2 and TRBJ2-5; D is possibly TRBD2 (7 bases). This CDR3 comprises 13 residues. CDR1 and CDR2 from the germline V gene are SGHAT and FQNNGV. V lost 2 bases to trimming and J lost 5 bases, with 9 bases between them. CDR3 protein: CASSLWGGETQYF. CDR3 bases: TGTGCCAGCAGCTTATGGGGGGGCGAGACCCAGTACTTC.

This clone was counted a few times. This sequence joins TRBV28 and TRBJ2-7; no firm D call. Trimming cost V 3 bases and J 5 bases, with 8 bases left between them. This CDR3 is 12 amino acids long. The germline V gene encodes CDR1 MDHEN and CDR2 SYDVKM. For the CDR3, the DNA is TGTGCCAGCAGTTTCGAGGCCCACGAGCAGTACTTC. It codes for CASSFEAHEQYF.

V is TRBV7-8 and J is TRBJ2-3, with D perhaps matching TRBD1 or TRBD2 (6 bases each). CDR1 and CDR2 from the germline V gene are SGHVS and FQNEAQ. V lost 2 bases, J lost 2 bases, and 14 bases lay in between. The CDR3 has 16 residues. The CDR3 is CASSLNAGHNTDTQYF. The CDR3 DNA follows: TGTGCCAGCAGCTTAAATGCGGGACACAACACAGATACGCAGTATTTT.

The rearrangement uses TRBV7-3 and TRBJ2-3; D is perhaps TRBD1 (6 bases). Germline values: CDR1 SGHTA, CDR2 FQGTGA. Trimming shortened V by 7 bases and J by 6 bases, and 14 bases separated the two germline ends. The CDR3 sequence is 13 residues long. CDR3 nucleotides: TGTGCCAGCACCGAGAGTCAGGGGGATACGCAGTATTTT. This translates into CASTESQGDTQYF.

The rearrangement links TRBV28 to TRBJ2-2; D remains unclear. Germline CDR1 is MDHEN and CDR2 is SYDVKM. The CDR3 runs 15 residues. Trimming removed 5 bases at V and 4 bases at J, with 14 bases between. The CDR3 is CASSPGPATTGELFF. The CDR3, as DNA: TGTGCCAGCAGTCCAGGACCGGCGACCACCGGGGAGCTGTTTTTT. The full variable domain, rest sourced from reference TRBV28 and TRBJ2-2, is DVKVTQSSRYLVKRTGEKVFLECVQDMDHENMFWYRQDPGLGLRLIYFSYDVKMKEKGDIPEGYSVSREKKERFSLILESASTNQTSMYLCASSPGPATTGELFFGEGSRLTVL.

The V call is TRBV7-2, the J call TRBJ2-1; D uncertain. CDR1 and CDR2 (germline): SGHTA, FQGNSA. Trimming took off 0 bases at V and 8 bases at J, with 2 bases between the two ends. The CDR3 contains 11 residues. DNA for the CDR3: TGTGCCAGCAGCTTAGCAGATGAGCAGTTCTTC. It translates to CASSLADEQFF.

The sample holds one count of this clone. The rearrangement uses TRBV28 and TRBJ1-5, with D hard to call. Trimming left V 0 bases short and J 0 bases short, with 6 bases between. This CDR3 region has 15 residues. Germline CDR1 MDHEN, CDR2 SYDVKM. The CDR3 reads CASSLWGISNQPQHF. In nucleotides, the CDR3 is TGTGCCAGCAGTTTATGGGGAATTAGCAATCAGCCCCAGCATTTT. The entire variable domain, with the rest obtained from reference TRBV28 and TRBJ1-5, is as follows: DVKVTQSSRYLVKRTGEKVFLECVQDMDHENMFWYRQDPGLGLRLIYFSYDVKMKEKGDIPEGYSVSREKKERFSLILESASTNQTSMYLCASSLWGISNQPQHFGDGTRLSIL.

CDR3 protein: CAWSVKGGFSNEQYF. CDR3 sequence (DNA): TGTGCCTGGAGTGTCAAGGGGGGCTTTTCGAACGAGCAGTACTTC. This chain connects TRBV30 to TRBJ2-7; the D call may be TRBD1 or TRBD2 (6 bases each). The CDR3 is 15 residues long. V shed 0 bases and J shed 5 bases, with 17 bases lying between them. CDR1 and CDR2 from the germline V gene are GTSNPN and SVGIG (reference sequence).

The table lists this clone with a count of one. The chain combines TRBV19 with TRBJ2-1; 8 nucleotides line up with TRBD1. J was trimmed by 2 bases and V by 5 bases; bases with no gene match: 2. In germline, CDR1 is LNHDA, CDR2 SQIVND (reference sequence). The CDR3 sequence is 14 residues long. The CDR3 nucleotides are TGTGCCAGTAGTCCGGGACAGGCCTACAATGAGCAGTTCTTC. It yields the protein CASSPGQAYNEQFF.

The chain couples TRBV10-3 to TRBJ2-1; D remains unclear. V was trimmed by 6 bases and J by 9 bases, leaving 12 bases between them. Germline V CDR1 and CDR2: ENHRY, SYGVKD. The CDR3 extends over 12 amino acids. Here the CDR3 DNA reads TGTGCCATCAGAGGAACCACCCCTGAGCAGTTCTTC. It is translated as CAIRGTTPEQFF.

This sequence joins TRBV5-5 and TRBJ2-7, with D perhaps matching TRBD2 (5 bases). Trimming shortened V by 0 bases and J by 2 bases, and 12 bases separated the two germline ends. The germline gives CDR1 SGHKS, CDR2 YYEKEE (reference sequence). The CDR3 is 15 amino acids. The CDR3 protein is CASSLVGEKTYEQYF. CDR3 nucleotide sequence: TGTGCCAGCAGCTTGGTCGGGGAGAAGACCTACGAGCAGTACTTC.

The chain joins TRBV5-1 to TRBJ2-3, with 9 bases lining up with TRBD2. The germline V gene encodes CDR1 SGHRS and CDR2 YFSETQ. The CDR3 has 17 amino acids. J gave up 1 base and V 0 bases, and 6 bases lay outside the gene matches. CDR3 nucleotides: TGCGCCAGCAGCTTGGGCCTAGCGGGGTTAGGCACAGATACGCAGTATTTT. The encoded protein is CASSLGLAGLGTDTQYF.

This rearrangement joins TRBV12-5 to TRBJ2-7; D is undetermined. There are 12 residues in the CDR3. Germline-derived CDR1 and CDR2 are LGHNT and FRNRAP. The V and J ends lost 2 bases and 2 bases respectively, with 4 bases between them. The CDR3 coding sequence is TGTGCTAGTGGTTTGAACACCTACGAGCAGTACTTC. It yields the protein CASGLNTYEQYF.

The rearrangement uses TRBV6-5 and TRBJ2-7; 9 bases map to TRBD1. Germline-derived CDR1 and CDR2 are MNHEY and SVGAGI. V lost 6 bases, J lost 3 bases, and 9 bases stayed unmatched. The CDR3 consists of 15 residues. The CDR3 sequence: CASSPTGQGLYEQYF. Here the CDR3 DNA reads TGTGCCAGCAGCCCCACGGGACAGGGCCTCTACGAGCAGTACTTC.

The sample holds one count of this clone. The chain joins TRBV6-1 to TRBJ2-2, with D unresolved. Trimming stripped 7 bases from V and 5 bases from J, with 8 bases between. The V gene's germline CDR1 is MNHNS and CDR2 SASEGT. The CDR3 runs to 12 residues. The chain's CDR3 is CASIMVTGELFF. The CDR3 DNA reads TGTGCCAGCATTATGGTTACCGGGGAGCTGTTTTTT.

The chain employs TRBV9 and TRBJ2-5; possible D gene TRBD1, 6 bases. The CDR3 totals 13 residues. The germline V gene has CDR1 SGDLS and CDR2 YYNGEE. V lost 4 bases to trimming and J lost 4 bases, with 11 bases between them. The CDR3 sequence is CASSRQDPETQYF. The CDR3 region has the DNA TGTGCCAGCAGCAGACAGGACCCAGAGACCCAGTACTTC.

The genes are TRBV21-1 and TRBJ2-5; the table's D call of TRBD1 was not tested on the DNA. TRBV21-1 is annotated as a pseudogene. The CDR3 covers 14 residues. CDR3 in DNA: TGTGCCAGCAAGTGGACAGGGTCCCAAGAGACCCAGTACTTC. Protein sequence: CASKWTGSQETQYF.

The gene calls are TRBV4-1 and TRBJ1-2; unclear D gene. Per the germline V gene, CDR1 is MGHRA and CDR2 is YSYEKL. Trimming took 0 bases from V and 0 from J, leaving 11 bases between them. The CDR3 sequence is 16 residues long. The CDR3 sequence is CASSQEQNRPNYGYTF. CDR3 sequence (DNA): TGCGCCAGCAGCCAAGAACAGAACCGCCCTAACTATGGCTACACCTTC.

This clone has only a few counts. CDR3 DNA sequence: TGTGCCAGTAGTACCACCGCAGGGGGGCCTGGCTACACCTTC. Its translation: CASSTTAGGPGYTF. The V and J genes are TRBV19 and TRBJ1-2; 7 bases are shared with TRBD1. CDR3 length: 14 amino acids. Germline V lookup: CDR1 LNHDA, CDR2 SQIVND (reference sequence). V gave up 4 bases and J gave up 7 bases; unmatched junction bases: 9.

The chain links TRBV4-3 to TRBJ1-1; unclear D gene. V dropped 0 bases and J dropped 6 bases, with 8 bases sitting between them. This CDR3 has 13 residues. Germline V lookup: CDR1 LGHNA, CDR2 YSLEER. The CDR3 DNA is TGCGCCAGCAGCCAAGATCGGCCTTCTGAAGCTTTCTTT. This codes for CASSQDRPSEAFF.

The rearrangement links TRBV7-6 to TRBJ2-1; 9 bases match TRBD1. The CDR3 extends over 16 amino acids. Germline CDR1 SGHVS, CDR2 FNYEAQ. J lost 4 bases, V lost 6 bases, and 10 bases had no gene match. The CDR3 spells CASSRLQGALYNEQFF. As DNA, the CDR3 is TGTGCCAGCAGTCGCCTACAGGGGGCTTTATACAATGAGCAGTTCTTC. Variable domain in full (rest from reference TRBV7-6 and TRBJ2-1): GAGVSQSPRYKVTKRGQDVALRCDPISGHVSLYWYRQALGQGPEFLTYFNYEAQQDKSGLPNDRFSAERPEGSISTLTIQRTEQRDSAMYRCASSRLQGALYNEQFFGPGTRLTVL.

This chain uses TRBV6-1 with TRBJ1-4, with D perhaps matching TRBD1 (5 bases). This CDR3 has 14 residues. V was cut by 5 bases and J by 0 bases, with 7 bases left in between. Germline CDR1 MNHNS, CDR2 SASEGT. The CDR3, as DNA: TGTGCCAGCAGTTTGACAGCAACTAATGAAAAACTGTTTTTT. Its translation: CASSLTATNEKLFF.

The V call is TRBV5-1, the J call TRBJ1-1; 10 nucleotides line up with TRBD1. The CDR3 has 15 residues. With 2 bases clipped from V and 10 bases from J, the junction kept 11 bases outside the gene matches. CDR1 and CDR2 (germline): SGHRS, YFSETQ. This CDR3 is CASSFPGQGKFGAFF. As DNA, the CDR3 is TGCGCCAGCAGCTTCCCGGGACAGGGGAAATTTGGAGCTTTCTTT.

The chain couples TRBV28 to TRBJ2-5; D call uncertain. Germline V lookup: CDR1 MDHEN, CDR2 SYDVKM. Trimming took off 3 bases at V and 1 base at J, with 6 bases between the two ends. The CDR3 covers 13 residues. The CDR3 reads CASSFGLQETQYF. The CDR3, as DNA: TGTGCCAGCAGTTTCGGCCTCCAAGAGACCCAGTACTTC.